A single sample gave rise to the 3 T cell receptor beta chains below, sequenced in a study of T cell repertoires and Cas9 in healthy adults. Some clones are missing from TCRdb's copy, which holds only in-frame ones; the method was immunoSEQ multiplex PCR. Of 20,000 to 25,000 clones in the sample, about 89% were seen once. The material sequenced was CD4+ effector T cells (CD127+, CD25-, CD137-, CD154-) from PBMCs; culture status not recorded. The receptors here all came from a human donor in good health.

This chain joins TRBV5-1 and TRBJ2-3; the D call may be TRBD1 or TRBD2 (5 bases each). The CDR3 is made up of 14 amino acids. Trimming stripped 5 bases from V and 2 bases from J, with 12 bases between. Germline V gene sequence: CDR1 SGHRS, CDR2 YFSETQ. In DNA, the CDR3 is TGCGCCAGCAGACTCGGGACGGCCACAGATACGCAGTATTTT. Protein sequence: CASRLGTATDTQYF.

The V and J genes are TRBV28 and TRBJ1-2; 7 nucleotides align to TRBD1. CDR1 and CDR2 (germline): MDHEN, SYDVKM. This CDR3 region has 14 residues. J lost 4 bases, V lost 5 bases, and 7 bases had no gene match. CDR3 sequence (DNA): TGTGCCAGCAGTCAAGGGGGCTTAGGCTATGGCTACACCTTC. Amino acids: CASSQGGLGYGYTF.

This clone occurred once. The chain combines TRBV7-2 with TRBJ1-6; D is ambiguous. Per the germline V gene, CDR1 is SGHTA and CDR2 is FQGNSA. The V gene lost 4 bases and the J gene lost 7 bases, with 8 bases spanning the gap. The CDR3 is made up of 13 amino acids. The CDR3 reads CASSSVGNSPLHF. CDR3 DNA sequence: TGTGCCAGCAGCTCCGTCGGGAATTCACCCCTCCACTTT.